This is a list of T cell receptor beta chains from one sample in a study of cytomegalovirus exposure and HLA in healthy donors. Some clones are missing from TCRdb's copy, which holds only in-frame ones; the method was immunoSEQ multiplex PCR. The table lists about 120,000 clones, about 72% of them singletons. The sample was PBMCs. These receptors were taken from a man in his forties or fifties in good health and CMV-seropositive. The CDR3 runs from the conserved cysteine through the conserved F or W. The D gene is left open where the match is weak. Only some rows state a clone size, as once, few, many or a class for expanded clones.

clone_size: -; j_call: TRBJ2-1; d_call: -; v_call: TRBV18; cdr3_nt: TGTGCCAGCTCACCACCGCCAGGCAATGAGCAGTTCTTC; cdr3_aa: CASSPPPGNEQFF
clone_size: -; j_call: TRBJ1-5; d_call: -; v_call: TRBV6-1; cdr3_nt: TGTGCCAGCAGTGGTCGGCAGGGGAATCAGCCCCAGCATTTT; cdr3_aa: CASSGRQGNQPQHF
clone_size: -; j_call: TRBJ1-2; d_call: TRBD1; v_call: TRBV6-5; cdr3_nt: TGTGCCAGCAGTACGCGAACAGGGGTGACCTATGGCTACACCTTC; cdr3_aa: CASSTRTGVTYGYTF
clone_size: few; j_call: TRBJ2-1; d_call: -; v_call: TRBV6-1; cdr3_nt: TGTGCCAGCACTTCGTTAGTCAATGAGCAGTTCTTC; cdr3_aa: CASTSLVNEQFF
clone_size: -; j_call: TRBJ2-7; d_call: TRBD2; v_call: TRBV6-1; cdr3_nt: TGTGCCAGCTGCTTCAGCGGGAGAGGCGAGCAGTACTTC; cdr3_aa: CASCFSGRGEQYF
clone_size: few; j_call: TRBJ2-1; d_call: TRBD1; v_call: TRBV5-1; cdr3_nt: TGCGCCAGCAGCTCCCCGGGACAGGGGTACAATGAGCAGTTCTTC; cdr3_aa: CASSSPGQGYNEQFF
clone_size: -; j_call: TRBJ2-2; d_call: TRBD2; v_call: TRBV14; cdr3_nt: TGTGCCAGCAGCCAAACCAAGCCCCTAGCGGGGTCCGGGGAGCTGTTTTTT; cdr3_aa: CASSQTKPLAGSGELFF
clone_size: -; j_call: TRBJ2-3; d_call: TRBD2; v_call: TRBV7-9; cdr3_nt: TGTGCCAGCAGCTTATACCAGCGGAGCGGGGGAGATACGCAGTATTTT; cdr3_aa: CASSLYQRSGGDTQYF
clone_size: -; j_call: TRBJ2-2; d_call: TRBD2; v_call: TRBV4-1; cdr3_nt: TGCGCCAGCAGCCACCTTCGGGGACTAGCGGGTATAAACACCGGGGAGCTGTTTTTT; cdr3_aa: CASSHLRGLAGINTGELFF
clone_size: -; j_call: TRBJ1-6; d_call: -; v_call: TRBV11-2; cdr3_nt: TGTGCCAGCAGGGACATAAGCTCCTATAATTCACCCCTCCACTTT; cdr3_aa: CASRDISSYNSPLHF
clone_size: -; j_call: TRBJ1-1; d_call: -; v_call: TRBV5-6; cdr3_nt: TGTGCCAGCAGCTTCCGGGACTCCACTGAAGCTTTCTTT; cdr3_aa: CASSFRDSTEAFF
clone_size: -; j_call: TRBJ1-3; d_call: TRBD1; v_call: TRBV7-9; cdr3_nt: TGTGCCAGCAGCTTCCTGGACAGGGGGCGAGGAAACACCATATATTTT; cdr3_aa: CASSFLDRGRGNTIYF
clone_size: once; j_call: TRBJ1-1; d_call: TRBD1; v_call: TRBV7-8; cdr3_nt: TGTGCCAGCATACTTAGGGGACAGGGGGTTTTAGACACTGAAGCTTTCTTT; cdr3_aa: CASILRGQGVLDTEAFF
clone_size: -; j_call: TRBJ2-7; d_call: -; v_call: TRBV11-2; cdr3_nt: TGTGCCAGCAGCTTAACTGGGAGAGGGGAGGAATACGAGCAGTACTTC; cdr3_aa: CASSLTGRGEEYEQYF
clone_size: -; j_call: TRBJ1-5; d_call: -; v_call: TRBV21-1; cdr3_nt: TGTGCCGGAGGGAAGGAGAGGGTTTATAGCAATCAGCCCCAGCATTTT; cdr3_aa: CAGGKERVYSNQPQHF
clone_size: few; j_call: TRBJ2-7; d_call: TRBD1; v_call: TRBV7-6; cdr3_nt: TGTGCCAGCAGCTTATCGGGACAGGGTAGCGAGCAGTACTTC; cdr3_aa: CASSLSGQGSEQYF
clone_size: -; j_call: TRBJ1-5; d_call: TRBD1; v_call: TRBV6-5; cdr3_nt: TGTGCCAGCAGGCGGGACAGTAGCAATCAGCCCCAGCATTTT; cdr3_aa: CASRRDSSNQPQHF
clone_size: few; j_call: TRBJ1-2; d_call: -; v_call: TRBV12-5; cdr3_nt: TGTGCTAGTGGAGAACAGGGCTCTTCGGGCTACACCTTC; cdr3_aa: CASGEQGSSGYTF
clone_size: once; j_call: TRBJ2-1; d_call: TRBD1; v_call: TRBV5-1; cdr3_nt: TGCGCCAGCAGCTTGGGGGGGACAGAGCAATTGATTGAGCAGTTCTTC; cdr3_aa: CASSLGGTEQLIEQFF
clone_size: -; j_call: TRBJ2-7; d_call: -; v_call: TRBV7-9; cdr3_nt: TGTGCCAGCAGCTTACCAGCGGGCATCCCCTCCTACGAGCAGTACTTC; cdr3_aa: CASSLPAGIPSYEQYF
clone_size: -; j_call: TRBJ1-2; d_call: -; v_call: TRBV7-9; cdr3_nt: TGTGCCAGCAGCTTAGAGCCCGAGTATGGCTACACCTTC; cdr3_aa: CASSLEPEYGYTF
clone_size: -; j_call: TRBJ2-1; d_call: TRBD2; v_call: TRBV10-1; cdr3_nt: TGCGCCAGCAGTGATAGCGGGGGCCCCCAGTTCTTC; cdr3_aa: CASSDSGGPQFF
clone_size: -; j_call: TRBJ2-3; d_call: TRBD2; v_call: TRBV11-2; cdr3_nt: TGTGCCAGCACCCCTGAGGGTTCCGGGAGGGTAGATACGCAGTATTTT; cdr3_aa: CASTPEGSGRVDTQYF
clone_size: -; j_call: TRBJ1-5; d_call: -; v_call: TRBV28; cdr3_nt: TGTGCCAGCAGTTTCGGTTGGAGCCCCCAGCATTTT; cdr3_aa: CASSFGWSPQHF
clone_size: -; j_call: TRBJ1-1; d_call: -; v_call: TRBV28; cdr3_nt: TGTGCCAGCAGTGTAGGTGGGCCGAACACTGAAGCTTTCTTT; cdr3_aa: CASSVGGPNTEAFF
clone_size: -; j_call: TRBJ1-2; d_call: -; v_call: TRBV5-1; cdr3_nt: TGCGCCAGCAGCCCGGAGCCCCGACAGGATGGCTACACCTTC; cdr3_aa: CASSPEPRQDGYTF
clone_size: few; j_call: TRBJ2-3; d_call: -; v_call: TRBV7-9; cdr3_nt: TGTGCCAGCAGAACTAGTCAAGCAGATACGCAGTATTTT; cdr3_aa: CASRTSQADTQYF
clone_size: -; j_call: TRBJ2-7; d_call: -; v_call: TRBV28; cdr3_nt: TGTGCCAGCAGTTTACCTGTCCCCTACGAGCAGTACTTC; cdr3_aa: CASSLPVPYEQYF
clone_size: -; j_call: TRBJ1-1; d_call: -; v_call: TRBV7-2; cdr3_nt: TGTGCCAGCAGCCAAACAGGGTCGAAAACTGAAGCTTTCTTT; cdr3_aa: CASSQTGSKTEAFF
clone_size: once; j_call: TRBJ2-4; d_call: TRBD2; v_call: TRBV9; cdr3_nt: TGTGCCAGCAGCGTAGGACAAGGGGCGGGGGACCTAGCCAAAAACATTCAGTACTTC; cdr3_aa: CASSVGQGAGDLAKNIQYF
clone_size: few; j_call: TRBJ1-3; d_call: -; v_call: TRBV7-9; cdr3_nt: TGTGCCAGCAGCGTTTATGAGACAGTCTCTGGAAACACCATATATTTT; cdr3_aa: CASSVYETVSGNTIYF
clone_size: -; j_call: TRBJ1-3; d_call: TRBD1; v_call: TRBV29-1; cdr3_nt: TGCAGCGTCTCAGGGGGAAACTCTGGAAACACCATATATTTT; cdr3_aa: CSVSGGNSGNTIYF
clone_size: -; j_call: TRBJ2-1; d_call: -; v_call: TRBV20-1; cdr3_nt: TGCAGTGCCAAAGGGGTTAATGAGCAGTTCTTC; cdr3_aa: CSAKGVNEQFF
clone_size: few; j_call: TRBJ1-2; d_call: TRBD1; v_call: TRBV30; cdr3_nt: TGTGCCTGGGACAGGGATTTCGATGGCTACACCTTC; cdr3_aa: CAWDRDFDGYTF
clone_size: -; j_call: TRBJ1-5; d_call: -; v_call: TRBV19; cdr3_nt: TGTGCCAGTAGTATCCCCTTCAATCAGCCCCAGCATTTT; cdr3_aa: CASSIPFNQPQHF
clone_size: -; j_call: TRBJ2-4; d_call: TRBD1; v_call: TRBV28; cdr3_nt: TGTGCCAGCAGTTCCAGGGGGTCCAAAAACATTCAGTACTTC; cdr3_aa: CASSSRGSKNIQYF
clone_size: -; j_call: TRBJ1-6; d_call: -; v_call: TRBV30; cdr3_nt: TGTGCCTGGATGCGACAAGATAATTCACCCCTCCACTTT; cdr3_aa: CAWMRQDNSPLHF
clone_size: -; j_call: TRBJ2-7; d_call: TRBD1; v_call: TRBV28; cdr3_nt: TGTGCCAGCAGTTTAGGCCGACAGGGCCTTGCGGGGCAGTACTTC; cdr3_aa: CASSLGRQGLAGQYF
clone_size: -; j_call: TRBJ1-4; d_call: -; v_call: TRBV28; cdr3_nt: TGTGCCAGCAGTTTAATGCAGGGTGGTAATGAAAAACTGTTTTTT; cdr3_aa: CASSLMQGGNEKLFF
clone_size: once; j_call: TRBJ2-5; d_call: TRBD2; v_call: TRBV5-4; cdr3_nt: TGTGCCAGCAGGGCCGCTAGCGGGAGACAAGAGACCCAGTACTTC; cdr3_aa: CASRAASGRQETQYF
clone_size: -; j_call: TRBJ2-2; d_call: -; v_call: TRBV5-1; cdr3_nt: TGCGCCAGCAGCTTGGGACAGGCCGGCACCGGGGAGCTGTTTTTT; cdr3_aa: CASSLGQAGTGELFF
clone_size: -; j_call: TRBJ1-4; d_call: -; v_call: TRBV28; cdr3_nt: TGTGCCCACGGTGGGGGGGCCCTAAATGGTGAAAAACTGTTTTTT; cdr3_aa: CAHGGGALNGEKLFF
clone_size: -; j_call: TRBJ1-2; d_call: -; v_call: TRBV7-9; cdr3_nt: TGTGCCAGCAGCTTAGTTGCAGGGGGCTACACCTTC; cdr3_aa: CASSLVAGGYTF
clone_size: -; j_call: TRBJ1-6; d_call: TRBD1; v_call: TRBV6-5; cdr3_nt: TGTGCCAGCAGTCTGATACAGGGGGGAAATTCACCCCTCCACTTT; cdr3_aa: CASSLIQGGNSPLHF
clone_size: -; j_call: TRBJ2-3; d_call: TRBD2; v_call: TRBV4-2; cdr3_nt: TGTGCCAGCAGCCAAGATTTTAGCGGGAGGAGCACAGATACGCAGTATTTT; cdr3_aa: CASSQDFSGRSTDTQYF
clone_size: -; j_call: TRBJ2-3; d_call: -; v_call: TRBV6-1; cdr3_nt: TGTGCCAGCAGTGAAGTCGATCGGGATACGCAGTATTTT; cdr3_aa: CASSEVDRDTQYF
clone_size: -; j_call: TRBJ2-3; d_call: -; v_call: TRBV29-1; cdr3_nt: TGCAGCGCAGGGGGGAGATTCACAGATACGCAGTATTTT; cdr3_aa: CSAGGRFTDTQYF